Each of the 21 T cell receptor beta chains below was sequenced from the same sample in a study of shared clonotypes between healthy human individuals. CD8 cells classed as naive were CD45RO-negative and positively selected for CCR7, excluding terminally differentiated effector memory CD45RA+ cells. Assay used: immunoSEQ multiplex PCR; TCRdb lists only in-frame clones, some missing. This table holds millions of clones, about 93% found once. The sample taken for sequencing was naive CD8+ T cells from PBMCs. The source is a man younger than 35 in good health. Some clones in this sample may be carry-over from other donors' samples.

The chain employs TRBV5-1 and TRBJ2-6; possibly TRBD1 or TRBD2 for D (5 bases each). Trimming shortened V by 5 bases and J by 0 bases, and 15 bases separated the two germline ends. The length of the CDR3 is 17 residues. CDR1 and CDR2 (germline): SGHRS, YFSETQ. CDR3 nucleotides: TGCGCCAGCAGTCCAAGGGGAGAGAGCTCTGGGGCCAACGTCCTGACTTTC. This sequence encodes CASSPRGESSGANVLTF.

There are a few counts of this clone. The chain has TRBV28 and TRBJ1-5; D gene uncertain. The ends were cut back, 5 bases at V and 3 bases at J, with 5 bases in the middle. Germline assignment: CDR1 MDHEN and CDR2 SYDVKM. The CDR3 sequence is 12 residues long. DNA for the CDR3: TGTGCCAGCAGTGCCGACAATCAGCCCCAGCATTTT. Protein product: CASSADNQPQHF.

This chain connects TRBV25-1 to TRBJ1-2; the D is unclear. CDR1 is MGHDK and CDR2 is SYGVNS in the germline V gene. The CDR3 contains 17 residues. Trimming took 0 bases from V and 0 from J, leaving 14 bases between them. In DNA form, the CDR3 reads TGTGCCAGCAGTGAATATGGGTGGTCAGGACCTAACTATGGCTACACCTTC. Amino acid sequence: CASSEYGWSGPNYGYTF.

This clone showed up just once. The chain combines TRBV28 with TRBJ2-1; D assignment may be TRBD1 or TRBD2 (5 bases each). Looked up from germline, CDR1 is MDHEN and CDR2 is SYDVKM. This CDR3 is built from 14 residues. The germline V and J ends were trimmed by 7 bases and 9 bases, with 19 bases remaining between them. The DNA for the CDR3 is TGTGCCAGCACCCACCGGGACCTTCGTGGTGAGCAGTTCTTC. Translated, it gives CASTHRDLRGEQFF.

The V and J genes are TRBV2 and TRBJ1-1, with 7 bases identical to TRBD1. The CDR3 covers 14 residues. V shed 4 bases, J shed 1 base, and the junction held 3 bases outside the gene matches. CDR1 and CDR2 (germline): SNHLY, FYNNEI. Here the CDR3 DNA reads TGTGCCAGCAGTGGCCGACAGGGGAACACTGAAGCTTTCTTT. Translated, it gives CASSGRQGNTEAFF.

The chain employs TRBV7-6 and TRBJ2-7, with D maybe TRBD1 (6 bases). The V gene lost 1 base and the J gene lost 5 bases, with 15 bases spanning the gap. Germline V CDR1 and CDR2: SGHVS, FNYEAQ. This CDR3 spans 15 amino acids. This CDR3 is CASSLGTGIYNEQYF. CDR3 sequence (DNA): TGTGCCAGCAGCTTAGGAACAGGGATCTACAACGAGCAGTACTTC. Filled out from reference TRBV7-6 and TRBJ2-7, the complete variable domain reads GAGVSQSPRYKVTKRGQDVALRCDPISGHVSLYWYRQALGQGPEFLTYFNYEAQQDKSGLPNDRFSAERPEGSISTLTIQRTEQRDSAMYRCASSLGTGIYNEQYFGPGTRLTVT.

In regard to this clone: The sample contains more than one DNA sequence encoding this CDR3. The CDR3 loop reads CASSVVTGHGYTF. The CDR3 DNA reads as TGTGCCAGCAGCGTAGTTACCGGGCATGGCTACACCTTC. The chain links TRBV9 to TRBJ1-2; D remains ambiguous. This CDR3 comprises 13 residues. V shed 0 bases and J shed 6 bases, with 9 bases lying between them. Germline lookup yields CDR1 SGDLS and CDR2 YYNGEE.

The V and J genes are TRBV9 and TRBJ1-3, with unresolved D. Germline loops: CDR1 SGDLS, CDR2 YYNGEE. The CDR3 has 13 amino acids. V was cut by 4 bases and J by 0 bases, with 5 bases left in between. In DNA, the CDR3 is TGTGCCAGCAGCTCAGCCTCTGGAAACACCATATATTTT. Residues: CASSSASGNTIYF.

Only one count was recorded for this clone. This chain links TRBV27 with TRBJ1-2, with 10 nucleotides matching TRBD1. V gave up 3 bases and J gave up 2 bases; unmatched junction bases: 3. CDR3 length: 15 amino acids. Germline CDR1 and CDR2: MNHEY and SMNVEV (reference sequence). The CDR3 spells CASSFTGQGNYGYTF. CDR3 sequence (DNA): TGTGCCAGCAGTTTTACGGGACAGGGGAACTATGGCTACACCTTC.

This clone appeared a single time. V and J are TRBV7-8 and TRBJ2-1; TRBD2 matches at 7 bases. The CDR3 is 15 amino acids. From germline, CDR1 is SGHVS and CDR2 FQNEAQ. Germline trimming cut 4 bases from V and 1 base from J; bases unmatched to any gene: 4. CDR3 DNA: TGTGCCAGCAGCTACGGACTAGTATCCTACAATGAGCAGTTCTTC. Protein: CASSYGLVSYNEQFF.

This chain joins TRBV28 and TRBJ1-4; weak D call: TRBD1 (5 bases). Germline-derived CDR1 and CDR2 are MDHEN and SYDVKM. The CDR3 covers 15 residues. V lost 6 bases and J 9 bases, leaving 20 bases between the germline ends. The CDR3 bases are TGTGCCAGCAGCCAACGACGGGACGGACCCCAAAAACTGTTTTTT. It encodes CASSQRRDGPQKLFF.

This chain uses TRBV27 with TRBJ1-2; 7 positions match TRBD1. Germline V gives CDR1 MNHEY, CDR2 SMNVEV (reference sequence). V lost 0 bases and J lost 4; bases outside the gene matches: 8. This CDR3 has 16 residues. The CDR3 nucleotides are TGTGCCAGCAGTTTATCTCCCACAGGGGAAGGCTATGGCTACACCTTC. Translation gives CASSLSPTGEGYGYTF.

V gene TRBV7-9 combines with J gene TRBJ2-1; D possibly corresponds to TRBD2 (5 bases). This CDR3 has 17 amino acids. V lost 10 bases and J 0 bases, leaving 22 bases between the germline ends. Germline V gene lookup returns CDR1 SEHNR and CDR2 FQNEAQ (reference sequence). This chain's CDR3 is CAIPTPPTGNSYNEQFF. CDR3 coding DNA: TGTGCCATCCCTACACCCCCCACGGGAAACTCCTACAATGAGCAGTTCTTC.

The chain combines TRBV15 with TRBJ2-7, with D possibly TRBD2 on 5 matching bases. V gave up 5 bases and J gave up 3 bases, with 20 bases separating them. The CDR3 runs 16 residues. Germline CDR1 and CDR2: LNHNV and YYDKDF (reference sequence). In DNA form, the CDR3 reads TGTGCCACCAGCGGCCCTCTTAGGACGGGGATCTACGAGCAGTACTTC. It specifies CATSGPLRTGIYEQYF.

The J gene is TRBJ1-2, the V gene TRBV5-4, with no clear D. There are 14 residues in the CDR3. Germline CDR1 reads SGHNT; CDR2 reads YYREEE (reference sequence). V was cut by 3 bases and J by 5 bases, with 14 bases left in between. The DNA for the CDR3 is TGTGCCAGCAGCTCCATCCTCGACGTTTATGGCTACACCTTC. This sequence encodes CASSSILDVYGYTF. The whole variable domain, remainder taken from reference TRBV5-4 and TRBJ1-2, is ETGVTQSPTHLIKTRGQQVTLRCSSQSGHNTVSWYQQALGQGPQFIFQYYREEENGRGNFPPRFSGLQFPNYSSELNVNALELDDSALYLCASSSILDVYGYTFGSGTRLTVV.

The chain couples TRBV6-1 to TRBJ2-2, with no clear D. Per germline, CDR1 MNHNS and CDR2 SASEGT. The V and J ends lost 2 bases and 7 bases respectively, with 11 bases between them. The CDR3 is made up of 14 amino acids. CDR3 DNA: TGTGCCAGCAGTGAACGGCGTGTTAGCGGGGAGCTGTTTTTT. It translates to CASSERRVSGELFF.

V usage is TRBV5-6 and J usage is TRBJ2-2, with no clear D. This CDR3 is built from 17 residues. The germline gives CDR1 SGHDT, CDR2 YYEEEE. Trimming pared 3 bases from V and 1 base from J, leaving 16 bases between. In nucleotides, the CDR3 is TGTGCCAGCAGCTCGCCTCACCGAACCCTGAACACCGGGGAGCTGTTTTTT. Protein sequence: CASSSPHRTLNTGELFF.

A note on this clone: Other nucleotide sequences from this sample produce the same CDR3. The chain has TRBV10-3 and TRBJ1-1, with unresolved D. Between the trimmed V and J ends, which lost 3 bases and 0 bases, there was a span of 5 bases. The CDR3 is made up of 13 amino acids. Germline assignment: CDR1 ENHRY and CDR2 SYGVKD. The CDR3 DNA sequence: TGTGCCATCAGTGAACGTGTGAACACTGAAGCTTTCTTT. This gives the protein CAISERVNTEAFF.

The chain combines TRBV27 with TRBJ2-7, with D unresolved. V dropped 4 bases and J dropped 7 bases, with 17 bases sitting between them. The CDR3 is made up of 14 amino acids. Germline-derived CDR1 and CDR2 are MNHEY and SMNVEV (reference sequence). The CDR3 region has the DNA TGTGCCAGCAGTTCCGTCCCGTTTGGCAAGGAGCAGTACTTC. Protein product: CASSSVPFGKEQYF.

Points on this clone: Other DNA sequences in the sample encode the same CDR3. The gene calls are TRBV25-1 and TRBJ1-1; possibly TRBD1 for D (5 bases). The V and J ends lost 3 bases and 1 base respectively, with 12 bases between them. The CDR3 has 15 amino acids. The V gene's germline CDR1 is MGHDK and CDR2 SYGVNS. CDR3 DNA sequence: TGTGCCAGCAGTGACCCCGCGGGGGGGAACACTGAAGCTTTCTTT. Protein product: CASSDPAGGNTEAFF.

The chain recombines TRBV4-1 with TRBJ1-2, with D perhaps TRBD1 (5 bases). The CDR3 spans 15 residues. Trimming took 0 bases from V and 8 from J, leaving 16 bases between them. The germline V gene has CDR1 MGHRA and CDR2 YSYEKL. The CDR3 loop is CASSQEGLLSGGYTF. CDR3 nucleotides: TGCGCCAGCAGCCAAGAGGGACTGCTCTCGGGGGGCTACACCTTC.